The rows below give T cell receptor beta chains drawn from one sample of a study of cytomegalovirus exposure and HLA in healthy donors. Measured with immunoSEQ multiplex PCR; TCRdb has only the in-frame clones, and not every one. Counted here are about 130,000 clones, about 96% occurring once; the ten biggest clones make up 1.7%. The sequencing sample was made of PBMCs. Every receptor here comes from a man younger than 35 in good health and CMV-seronegative. CDR3s include the opening cysteine and the closing phenylalanine or tryptophan. The D gene is left open where the match is weak. Only part of the rows carry a size: once, few, many, or a class if the clone is expanded.

J gene: TRBJ2-7
V gene: TRBV19
D gene: TRBD1
clone size: .
CDR3 protein: CASSIATGVEKGEQYF
CDR3 DNA: TGTGCCAGTAGTATAGCAACAGGGGTGGAAAAAGGCGAGCAGTACTTC

J gene: TRBJ2-1
V gene: TRBV5-1
D gene: .
clone size: .
CDR3 protein: CASSKTATSYNEQFF
CDR3 DNA: TGCGCCAGCAGCAAGACAGCGACCTCTTACAATGAGCAGTTCTTC

J gene: TRBJ1-1
V gene: TRBV11-2
D gene: .
clone size: .
CDR3 protein: CASSARRGGGITEAFF
CDR3 DNA: TGTGCCAGCAGCGCTCGACGAGGGGGGGGAATAACTGAAGCTTTCTTT

J gene: TRBJ2-1
V gene: TRBV27
D gene: .
clone size: .
CDR3 protein: CASSFWSTDPNNEQFF
CDR3 DNA: TGTGCCAGCAGTTTTTGGTCTACCGATCCAAACAATGAGCAGTTCTTC

J gene: TRBJ2-1
V gene: TRBV7-2
D gene: TRBD2
clone size: .
CDR3 protein: CASSLFSLAGAYEQFF
CDR3 DNA: TGTGCCAGCAGCTTATTTTCCCTAGCGGGAGCTTATGAGCAGTTCTTC

J gene: TRBJ2-3
V gene: TRBV29-1
D gene: .
clone size: .
CDR3 protein: CSGSRAYHNTDTQYF
CDR3 DNA: TGCAGCGGGAGCCGAGCGTATCATAACACAGATACGCAGTATTTT

J gene: TRBJ2-7
V gene: TRBV14
D gene: .
clone size: .
CDR3 protein: CASSQGLSGYEQYF
CDR3 DNA: TGTGCCAGCAGCCAAGGGCTCAGCGGCTACGAGCAGTACTTC

J gene: TRBJ2-7
V gene: TRBV7-9
D gene: TRBD2
clone size: .
CDR3 protein: CASFGRPSYEQYF
CDR3 DNA: TGTGCCAGCTTCGGGAGGCCCTCCTACGAGCAGTACTTC

J gene: TRBJ2-7
V gene: TRBV28
D gene: .
clone size: .
CDR3 protein: CASSFGSGRVYEQYF
CDR3 DNA: TGTGCCAGCAGTTTCGGCTCAGGCCGAGTCTACGAGCAGTACTTC

J gene: TRBJ1-1
V gene: TRBV4-3
D gene: .
clone size: .
CDR3 protein: CASSQETVNTEAFF
CDR3 DNA: TGCGCCAGCAGCCAAGAGACAGTGAACACTGAAGCTTTCTTT

J gene: TRBJ1-2
V gene: TRBV7-2
D gene: .
clone size: .
CDR3 protein: CASSLGSGYTF
CDR3 DNA: TGTGCCAGCAGCTTAGGGAGTGGCTACACCTTC

J gene: TRBJ2-7
V gene: TRBV7-2
D gene: TRBD2
clone size: once
CDR3 protein: CASSWASGSGRNEQYF
CDR3 DNA: TGTGCCAGCAGCTGGGCTAGCGGGAGTGGGAGAAACGAGCAGTACTTC

J gene: TRBJ2-5
V gene: TRBV18
D gene: .
clone size: .
CDR3 protein: CASSPEWGDQETQYF
CDR3 DNA: TGTGCCAGCTCACCCGAGTGGGGAGACCAAGAGACCCAGTACTTC

J gene: TRBJ2-1
V gene: TRBV13
D gene: .
clone size: .
CDR3 protein: CASSFGRQDEQFF
CDR3 DNA: TGTGCCAGCAGCTTTGGTCGGCAGGATGAGCAGTTCTTC

J gene: TRBJ2-3
V gene: TRBV15
D gene: .
clone size: .
CDR3 protein: CATSSSSTDTQYF
CDR3 DNA: TGTGCCACCAGCAGCTCGAGCACAGATACGCAGTATTTT

J gene: TRBJ2-1
V gene: TRBV27
D gene: TRBD2
clone size: .
CDR3 protein: CASSARTEVAGEQFF
CDR3 DNA: TGTGCCAGCAGTGCGAGGACAGAAGTAGCGGGGGAGCAGTTCTTC

J gene: TRBJ2-1
V gene: TRBV7-2
D gene: TRBD2
clone size: .
CDR3 protein: CASSLLLAGDNEQFF
CDR3 DNA: TGTGCCAGCAGCCTCCTACTAGCGGGGGACAATGAGCAGTTCTTC

J gene: TRBJ1-1
V gene: TRBV10-3
D gene: TRBD1
clone size: .
CDR3 protein: CAISESTGTTFF
CDR3 DNA: TGTGCCATCAGTGAATCGACAGGGACAACTTTCTTT

J gene: TRBJ2-2
V gene: TRBV13
D gene: TRBD2
clone size: .
CDR3 protein: CASSPGGTFGELFF
CDR3 DNA: TGTGCCAGCAGCCCCGGGGGGACTTTCGGGGAGCTGTTTTTT

J gene: TRBJ2-7
V gene: TRBV9
D gene: TRBD1
clone size: .
CDR3 protein: CASSVGTGVYEQYF
CDR3 DNA: TGTGCCAGCAGCGTAGGGACAGGGGTATACGAGCAGTACTTC

J gene: TRBJ2-7
V gene: TRBV5-8
D gene: TRBD1
clone size: few
CDR3 protein: CASSLGQGLAAYEQYF
CDR3 DNA: TGTGCCAGCAGCTTAGGACAGGGGTTGGCCGCCTACGAGCAGTACTTC

J gene: TRBJ1-3
V gene: TRBV5-1
D gene: .
clone size: .
CDR3 protein: CASSLGLISGNTIYF
CDR3 DNA: TGCGCCAGCAGCCTGGGACTCATCTCTGGAAACACCATATATTTT

J gene: TRBJ2-2
V gene: TRBV19
D gene: TRBD1
clone size: .
CDR3 protein: CASGTGTALNTGELFF
CDR3 DNA: TGTGCCAGTGGCACCGGGACAGCGTTGAACACCGGGGAGCTGTTTTTT

J gene: TRBJ1-1
V gene: TRBV10-3
D gene: TRBD1
clone size: .
CDR3 protein: CAISDGQGGPNTEAFF
CDR3 DNA: TGTGCCATCAGCGATGGACAGGGGGGACCGAACACTGAAGCTTTCTTT

J gene: TRBJ1-2
V gene: TRBV6-5
D gene: .
clone size: .
CDR3 protein: CASSNGPNYGYTF
CDR3 DNA: TGTGCCAGCAGTAATGGGCCTAACTATGGCTACACCTTC

J gene: TRBJ2-5
V gene: TRBV29-1
D gene: TRBD2
clone size: .
CDR3 protein: CSVETSSGRKYQETQYF
CDR3 DNA: TGCAGCGTTGAAACGTCTAGCGGGAGGAAGTACCAAGAGACCCAGTACTTC

J gene: TRBJ1-1
V gene: TRBV12-5
D gene: .
clone size: .
CDR3 protein: CASGLAGGSNTEAFF
CDR3 DNA: TGTGCTAGTGGTTTGGCCGGGGGATCGAACACTGAAGCTTTCTTT

J gene: TRBJ2-1
V gene: TRBV6-4
D gene: TRBD2
clone size: .
CDR3 protein: CASSLSGLAAPNEQFF
CDR3 DNA: TGTGCCAGCAGCCTCTCCGGACTAGCGGCACCTAATGAGCAGTTCTTC

J gene: TRBJ1-2
V gene: TRBV28
D gene: TRBD1
clone size: .
CDR3 protein: CASSFQIGQEHNYGYTF
CDR3 DNA: TGTGCCAGCAGTTTTCAAATCGGACAGGAGCATAACTATGGCTACACCTTC

J gene: TRBJ1-1
V gene: TRBV9
D gene: TRBD1
clone size: .
CDR3 protein: CASSAQTGGNTEAFF
CDR3 DNA: TGTGCCAGCAGCGCACAAACAGGGGGGAACACTGAAGCTTTCTTT